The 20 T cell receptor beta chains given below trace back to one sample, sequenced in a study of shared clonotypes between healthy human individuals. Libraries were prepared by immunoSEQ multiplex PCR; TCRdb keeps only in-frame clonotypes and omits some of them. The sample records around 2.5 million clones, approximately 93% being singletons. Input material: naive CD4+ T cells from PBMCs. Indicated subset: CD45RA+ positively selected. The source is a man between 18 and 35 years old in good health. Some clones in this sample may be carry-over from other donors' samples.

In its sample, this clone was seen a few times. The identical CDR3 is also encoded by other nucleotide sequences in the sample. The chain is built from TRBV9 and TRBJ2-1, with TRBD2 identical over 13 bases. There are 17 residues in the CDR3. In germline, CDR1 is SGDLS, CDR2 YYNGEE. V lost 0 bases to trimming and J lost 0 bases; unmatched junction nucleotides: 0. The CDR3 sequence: CASSVGTSGSSYNEQFF. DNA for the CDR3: TGTGCCAGCAGCGTAGGGACTAGCGGGAGCTCCTACAATGAGCAGTTCTTC.

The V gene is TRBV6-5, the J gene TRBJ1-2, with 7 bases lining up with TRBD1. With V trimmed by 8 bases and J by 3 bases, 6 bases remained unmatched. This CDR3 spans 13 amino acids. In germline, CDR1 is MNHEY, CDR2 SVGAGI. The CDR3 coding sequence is TGTGCCAGCTCGAGGGGGCGGCACTATGGCTACACCTTC. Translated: CASSRGRHYGYTF.

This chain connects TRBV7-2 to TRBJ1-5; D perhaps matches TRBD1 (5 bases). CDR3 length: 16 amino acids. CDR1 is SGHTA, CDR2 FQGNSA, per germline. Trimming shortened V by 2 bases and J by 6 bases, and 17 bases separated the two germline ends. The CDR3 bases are TGTGCCAGCAGCTTACTGGCCGGGGGAGCCCTTCAGCCCCAGCATTTT. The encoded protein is CASSLLAGGALQPQHF. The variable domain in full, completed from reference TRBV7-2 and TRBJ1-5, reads GAGVSQSPSNKVTEKGKDVELRCDPISGHTALYWYRQSLGQGLEFLIYFQGNSAPDKSGLPSDRFSAERTGGSVSTLTIQRTQQEDSAVYLCASSLLAGGALQPQHFGDGTRLSIL.

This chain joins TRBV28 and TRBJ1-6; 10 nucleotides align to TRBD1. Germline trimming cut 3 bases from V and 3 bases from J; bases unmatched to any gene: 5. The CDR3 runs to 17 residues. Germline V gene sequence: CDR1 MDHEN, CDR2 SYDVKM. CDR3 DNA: TGTGCCAGCAGTTTCTCGGGACAGGGGCGCTATAATTCACCCCTCCACTTT. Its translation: CASSFSGQGRYNSPLHF.

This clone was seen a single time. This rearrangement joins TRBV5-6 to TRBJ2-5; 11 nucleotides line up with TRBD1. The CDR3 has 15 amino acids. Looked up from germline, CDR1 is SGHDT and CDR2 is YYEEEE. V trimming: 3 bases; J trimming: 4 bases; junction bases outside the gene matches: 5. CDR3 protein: CASSSGQGARETQYF. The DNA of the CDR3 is TGTGCCAGCAGCTCAGGACAGGGGGCAAGAGAGACCCAGTACTTC.

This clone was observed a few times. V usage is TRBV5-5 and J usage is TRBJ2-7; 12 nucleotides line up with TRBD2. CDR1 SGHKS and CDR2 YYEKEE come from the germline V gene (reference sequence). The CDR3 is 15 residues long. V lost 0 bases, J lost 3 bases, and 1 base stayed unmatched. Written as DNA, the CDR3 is TGTGCCAGCAGCTTGGGACTAGCGGGAGTCTACGAGCAGTACTTC. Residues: CASSLGLAGVYEQYF.

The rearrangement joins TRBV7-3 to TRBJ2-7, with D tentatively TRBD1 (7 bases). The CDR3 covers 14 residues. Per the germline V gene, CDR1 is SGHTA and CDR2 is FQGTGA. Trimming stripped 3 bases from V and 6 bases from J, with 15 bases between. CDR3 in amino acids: CASSFAGGISEQYF. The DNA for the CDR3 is TGTGCCAGCAGCTTCGCAGGGGGGATTTCCGAGCAGTACTTC. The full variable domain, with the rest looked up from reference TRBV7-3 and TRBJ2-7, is GAGVSQTPSNKVTEKGKYVELRCDPISGHTALYWYRQSLGQGPEFLIYFQGTGAADDSGLPNDRFFAVRPEGSVSTLKIQRTERGDSAVYLCASSFAGGISEQYFGPGTRLTVT.

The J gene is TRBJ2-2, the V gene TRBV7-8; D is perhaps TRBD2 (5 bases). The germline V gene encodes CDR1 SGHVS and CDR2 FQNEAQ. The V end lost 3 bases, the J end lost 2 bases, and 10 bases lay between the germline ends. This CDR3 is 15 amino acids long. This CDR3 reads CASSFGRTNTGELFF. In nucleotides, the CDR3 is TGTGCCAGCAGCTTTGGCAGGACTAACACCGGGGAGCTGTTTTTT.

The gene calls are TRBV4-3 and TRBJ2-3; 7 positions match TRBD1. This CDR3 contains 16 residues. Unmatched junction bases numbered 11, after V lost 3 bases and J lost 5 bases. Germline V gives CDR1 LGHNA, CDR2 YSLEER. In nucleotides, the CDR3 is TGCGCCAGCAGCCAGGAGAGGGGGCAAGGCGGAGATACGCAGTATTTT. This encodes CASSQERGQGGDTQYF.

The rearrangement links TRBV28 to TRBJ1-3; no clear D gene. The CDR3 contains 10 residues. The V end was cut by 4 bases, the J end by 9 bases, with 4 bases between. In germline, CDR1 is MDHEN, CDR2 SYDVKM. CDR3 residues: CASSSTTIYF. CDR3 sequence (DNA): TGTGCCAGCAGTTCGACCACCATATATTTT.

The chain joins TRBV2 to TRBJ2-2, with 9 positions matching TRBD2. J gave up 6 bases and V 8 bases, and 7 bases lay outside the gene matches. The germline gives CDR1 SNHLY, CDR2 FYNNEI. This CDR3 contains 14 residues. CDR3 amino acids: CASSAREGPGELFF. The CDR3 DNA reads TGTGCCAGCTCTGCGCGGGAGGGCCCCGGGGAGCTGTTTTTT.

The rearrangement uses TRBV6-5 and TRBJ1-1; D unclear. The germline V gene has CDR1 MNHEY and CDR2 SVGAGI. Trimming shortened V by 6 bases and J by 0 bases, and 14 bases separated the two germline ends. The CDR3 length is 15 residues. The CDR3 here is CASSVKVNMNTEAFF. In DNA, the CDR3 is TGTGCCAGCAGCGTAAAAGTAAATATGAACACTGAAGCTTTCTTT.

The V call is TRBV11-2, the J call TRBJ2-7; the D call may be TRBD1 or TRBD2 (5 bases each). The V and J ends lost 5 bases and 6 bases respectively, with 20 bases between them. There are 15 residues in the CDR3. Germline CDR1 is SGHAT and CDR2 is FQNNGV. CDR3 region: CASSHYSGLVVEQYF. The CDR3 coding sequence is TGTGCCAGCAGCCATTACTCGGGGCTAGTTGTCGAGCAGTACTTC.

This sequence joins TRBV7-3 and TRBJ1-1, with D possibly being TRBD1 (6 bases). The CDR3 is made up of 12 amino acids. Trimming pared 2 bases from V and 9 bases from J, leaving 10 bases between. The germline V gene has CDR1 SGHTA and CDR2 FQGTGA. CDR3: CASSLEGGQAFF. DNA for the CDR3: TGTGCCAGCAGCTTAGAGGGGGGGCAAGCTTTCTTT.

The CDR3, as DNA: TGTGCCAGCGCGGCTAGCGGGAGCACAGATACGCAGTATTTT. Amino acid sequence: CASAASGSTDTQYF. V and J are TRBV2 and TRBJ2-3, with 8 bases lining up with TRBD2. V lost 8 bases and J lost 0; bases outside the gene matches: 4. This CDR3 region has 14 residues. Germline-derived CDR1 and CDR2 are SNHLY and FYNNEI.

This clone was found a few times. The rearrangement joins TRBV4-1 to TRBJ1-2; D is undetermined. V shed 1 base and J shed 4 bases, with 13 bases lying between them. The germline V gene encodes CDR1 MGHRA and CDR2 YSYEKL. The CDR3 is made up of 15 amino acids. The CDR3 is CASSQGTQGTYGYTF. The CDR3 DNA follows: TGCGCCAGCAGCCAAGGGACCCAAGGAACCTATGGCTACACCTTC.

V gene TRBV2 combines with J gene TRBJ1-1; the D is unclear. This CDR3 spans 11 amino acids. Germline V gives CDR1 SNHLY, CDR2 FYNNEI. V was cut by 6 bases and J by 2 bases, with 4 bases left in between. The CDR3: CASRTNTEAFF. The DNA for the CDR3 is TGTGCCAGCAGGACCAACACTGAAGCTTTCTTT.

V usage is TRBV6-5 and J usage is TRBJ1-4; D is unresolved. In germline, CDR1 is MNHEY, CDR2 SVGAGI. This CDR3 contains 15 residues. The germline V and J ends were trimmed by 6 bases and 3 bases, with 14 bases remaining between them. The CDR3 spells CASSSGEAANEKLFF. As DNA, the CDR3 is TGTGCCAGCAGCAGCGGCGAGGCGGCTAATGAAAAACTGTTTTTT.

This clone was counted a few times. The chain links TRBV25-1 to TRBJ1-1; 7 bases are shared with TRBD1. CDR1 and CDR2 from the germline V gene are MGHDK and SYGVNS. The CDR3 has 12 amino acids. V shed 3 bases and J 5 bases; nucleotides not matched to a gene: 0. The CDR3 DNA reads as TGTGCCAGCAGTGACAGGGGGACTGAAGCTTTCTTT. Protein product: CASSDRGTEAFF.

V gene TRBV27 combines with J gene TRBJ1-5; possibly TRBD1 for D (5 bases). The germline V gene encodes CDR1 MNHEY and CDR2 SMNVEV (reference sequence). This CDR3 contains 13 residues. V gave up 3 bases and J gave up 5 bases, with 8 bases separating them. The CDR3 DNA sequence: TGTGCCAGCAGTTTTTGGGGGGATCAGCCCCAGCATTTT. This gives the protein CASSFWGDQPQHF.